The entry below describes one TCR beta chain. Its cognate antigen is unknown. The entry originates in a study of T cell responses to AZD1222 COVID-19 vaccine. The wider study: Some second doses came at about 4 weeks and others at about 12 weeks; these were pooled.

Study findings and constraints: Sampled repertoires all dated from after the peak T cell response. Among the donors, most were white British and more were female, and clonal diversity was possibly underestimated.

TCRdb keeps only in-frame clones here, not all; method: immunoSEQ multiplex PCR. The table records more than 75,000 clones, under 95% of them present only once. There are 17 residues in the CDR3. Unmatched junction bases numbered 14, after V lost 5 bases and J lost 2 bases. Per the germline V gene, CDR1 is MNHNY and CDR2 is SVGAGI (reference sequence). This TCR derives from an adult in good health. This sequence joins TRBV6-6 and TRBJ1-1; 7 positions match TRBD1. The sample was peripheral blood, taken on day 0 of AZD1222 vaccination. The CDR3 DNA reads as TGTGCCAGCAGTCTACAGGGGTTCGGGACTGTTAACACTGAAGCTTTCTTT. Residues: CASSLQGFGTVNTEAFF.